This TCR beta chain derives from a study of cytomegalovirus exposure and HLA in healthy donors. Deletions cut 2 bases from V and 4 bases from J, with 8 bases between. The CDR3 sequence is 14 residues long. In germline, CDR1 is SEHNR, CDR2 FQNEAQ (reference sequence). PCR was performed using 60 Vbeta and 13 Jbeta primers. Some clones are missing from TCRdb's copy, which holds only in-frame ones; the method was immunoSEQ multiplex PCR. The data contain fewer than 200,000 clones, roughly 80% of them singletons. The sample comprised PBMCs. The chain couples TRBV7-9 to TRBJ1-4; D ambiguous. The receptor's source is a man aged 25 to 40 in good health and CMV-seropositive. For the CDR3, the DNA is TGTGCCAGCAGCTTACGGCAGGATAATGAAAAACTGTTTTTT. Translation: CASSLRQDNEKLFF. Using reference TRBV7-9 and TRBJ1-4 for the parts outside the CDR3, the full variable domain is DTGVSQNPRHKITKRGQNVTFRCDPISEHNRLYWYRQTLGQGPEFLTYFQNEAQLEKSRLLSDRFSAERPKGSFSTLEIQRTEQGDSAMYLCASSLRQDNEKLFFGSGTQLSVL.